These 17 T cell receptor beta chains were all obtained from the same sample, sequenced in a study of OX40 agonist ivuxolimab in advanced cancers. The data were produced by immunoSEQ multiplex PCR, yet TCRdb's version contains in-frame clones alone and is incomplete. Here the sample spans 55,000 to 65,000 clones, roughly 84% being singletons. The material was CD4+ or CD8+ T cells sorted from blood, obtained in a trial of the OX40 agonist ivuxolimab. The receptor set was obtained from an adult with an advanced solid tumor such as melanoma, head and neck, liver or kidney cancer.

This chain links TRBV18 with TRBJ2-6; no clear D gene. CDR3 size: 14 residues. The V and J ends lost 3 bases and 4 bases respectively, with 7 bases between them. Germline V gene sequence: CDR1 KGHSH, CDR2 LQKENI. The CDR3: CASSPEAGANVLTF. The CDR3 region has the DNA TGTGCCAGCTCACCCGAAGCGGGGGCCAACGTCCTGACTTTC.

This clone was found a few times. This sequence joins TRBV10-1 and TRBJ2-1; D is tentatively TRBD1 or TRBD2 (6 bases each). The CDR3 extends over 15 amino acids. CDR1 and CDR2 from the germline V gene are WNHNN and SYGVQD (reference sequence). V was shortened by 2 bases and J by 7 bases, with 15 bases between the two germline ends. For the CDR3, the DNA is TGCGCCAGCAGTGAGGTGGGGGGCGCGGGGAATGAGCAGTTCTTC. Protein sequence: CASSEVGGAGNEQFF.

Written as DNA, the CDR3 is TGTGCCAGCAGCTCACTCTGGGGGACAGGGAGCACAGATACGCAGTATTTT. This encodes CASSSLWGTGSTDTQYF. The V call is TRBV7-9, the J call TRBJ2-3; TRBD1 matches 9 bases. This CDR3 has 17 amino acids. Germline V lookup: CDR1 SEHNR, CDR2 FQNEAQ (reference sequence). V was pared by 4 bases and J by 0 bases, with 8 bases of the junction left unmatched.

A single count supports this clone. An end of the junction differs from the germline gene, which may be a read error. The chain employs TRBV6-1 and TRBJ2-5, with 8 bases fitting TRBD2. The CDR3 consists of 14 residues. Germline CDR1 is MNHNS and CDR2 is SASEGT. The CDR3 DNA reads TGTGCCAGCAATGAACCACTAGCGGAAGAGACCCAGTACTTC. Protein sequence: CASNEPLAEETQYF.

This clone was counted only a few times. The V call is TRBV28, the J call TRBJ1-1; D is possibly TRBD1 (6 bases). Germline loops: CDR1 MDHEN, CDR2 SYDVKM. The CDR3 covers 13 residues. Trimming took 4 bases from V and 8 from J, leaving 14 bases between them. The CDR3 region has the DNA TGTGCCAGCAGTTATGGGGGGCGAGAAGAAGCTTTCTTT. It encodes CASSYGGREEAFF.

V usage is TRBV4-2 and J usage is TRBJ1-2; 7 positions agree with TRBD1. This CDR3 spans 15 amino acids. Germline V lookup: CDR1 LGHNA, CDR2 YNFKEQ. The V gene end was trimmed by 0 bases and the J gene end by 3 bases; junction bases not matched to a gene: 4. DNA of the CDR3: TGTGCCAGCAGCCAAGACCCAGGGGGTGACTATGGCTACACCTTC. Residues: CASSQDPGGDYGYTF.

The chain joins TRBV7-2 to TRBJ2-7; 7 bases are a match to TRBD1. CDR3 length equals 17 residues. Per germline, CDR1 SGHTA and CDR2 FQGNSA. V dropped 1 base and J dropped 3; count of bases not matched to a gene: 12. CDR3 protein: CASSLVSRAGGNYEQYF. The CDR3 nucleotides read TGTGCCAGCAGCTTAGTCTCGAGGGCAGGGGGAAACTACGAGCAGTACTTC.

V gene TRBV19 combines with J gene TRBJ1-1; 7 nucleotides match TRBD1. The germline CDR1 and CDR2 sequences are LNHDA and SQIVND (reference sequence). This CDR3 comprises 12 residues. After removal of 6 bases from V and 6 bases from J, the junction contained 4 bases not matched to a gene. CDR3 coding DNA: TGTGCCAGTAGAGGCAGGGGGGCTGAAGCTTTCTTT. Its protein is CASRGRGAEAFF.

The chain is built from TRBV4-1 and TRBJ2-7; 15 nucleotides align to TRBD2. Germline lookup yields CDR1 MGHRA and CDR2 YSYEKL. Trimming at V came to 4 bases and at J to 7 bases, leaving 8 bases not matched to a gene. The CDR3 length is 16 residues. CDR3 loop: CASSPQGLAGGGEQYF. CDR3 nucleotide sequence: TGCGCCAGCAGCCCCCAGGGACTAGCGGGGGGCGGGGAGCAGTACTTC.

This clone was seen at least ten times. The rearrangement joins TRBV5-1 to TRBJ1-3; unclear D gene. V shed 2 bases and J shed 0 bases, with 6 bases lying between them. Per the germline V gene, CDR1 is SGHRS and CDR2 is YFSETQ. CDR3 size: 14 residues. CDR3: CASSFSGSGNTIYF. CDR3 in DNA: TGCGCCAGCAGCTTCAGCGGCTCTGGAAACACCATATATTTT. The full variable domain, with the rest looked up from reference TRBV5-1 and TRBJ1-3, is KAGVTQTPRYLIKTRGQQVTLSCSPISGHRSVSWYQQTPGQGLQFLFEYFSETQRNKGNFPGRFSGRQFSNSRSEMNVSTLELGDSALYLCASSFSGSGNTIYFGEGSWLTVV.

The V and J genes are TRBV28 and TRBJ1-4, with a tentative D call TRBD1 (5 bases). V dropped 6 bases and J dropped 3 bases, with 23 bases sitting between them. Germline values: CDR1 MDHEN, CDR2 SYDVKM. The CDR3 contains 18 residues. The CDR3 loop is CASSSAGSSGLANEKLFF. DNA for the CDR3: TGTGCCAGCAGCTCCGCAGGGTCTTCGGGTTTGGCTAATGAAAAACTGTTTTTT.

The chain links TRBV6-6 to TRBJ1-5; 10 bases are shared with TRBD1. The CDR3 runs to 15 residues. Per germline, CDR1 MNHNY and CDR2 SVGAGI (reference sequence). Germline trimming cut 4 bases from V and 4 bases from J; bases unmatched to any gene: 4. CDR3 sequence: CASSSWGQGNQPQHF. The CDR3 DNA sequence: TGTGCCAGCAGTTCCTGGGGACAGGGGAATCAGCCCCAGCATTTT.

The chain has TRBV25-1 and TRBJ2-2, with TRBD1 identical over 7 bases. Per germline, CDR1 MGHDK and CDR2 SYGVNS. The CDR3 has 14 residues. V shed 7 bases, J shed 6 bases, and the junction held 8 bases outside the gene matches. DNA for the CDR3: TGTGCCAGCACGACCCAAGGGGGCCCCGGGGAGCTGTTTTTT. This gives the protein CASTTQGGPGELFF. Combining the CDR3 with reference TRBV25-1 and TRBJ2-2 gives the whole variable domain EADIYQTPRYLVIGTGKKITLECSQTMGHDKMYWYQQDPGMELHLIHYSYGVNSTEKGDLSSESTVSRIRTEHFPLTLESARPSHTSQYLCASTTQGGPGELFFGEGSRLTVL.

The gene calls are TRBV13 and TRBJ2-7; possible D gene TRBD1, 6 bases. Germline V lookup: CDR1 PRHDT, CDR2 FYEKMQ (reference sequence). Trimming took off 5 bases at V and 5 bases at J, with 10 bases between the two ends. This CDR3 contains 12 residues. The CDR3 here is CASSLTGHEQYF. The CDR3 bases are TGTGCCAGCAGCCTGACAGGACACGAGCAGTACTTC.

This chain joins TRBV5-1 and TRBJ2-3; TRBD1 or TRBD2 may be the D gene (5 bases each). The CDR3 extends over 14 amino acids. V dropped 0 bases and J dropped 0 bases, with 5 bases sitting between them. Germline V gene sequence: CDR1 SGHRS, CDR2 YFSETQ. The CDR3 is CASSLGDSTDTQYF. CDR3 in DNA: TGCGCCAGCAGCTTGGGGGACAGCACAGATACGCAGTATTTT.

V usage is TRBV11-3 and J usage is TRBJ1-5, with D possibly being TRBD1 (6 bases). The CDR3 has 18 residues. V was pared by 1 base and J by 1 base, with 17 bases between. Germline CDR1 and CDR2: SGHNT and YENEEA. The CDR3 nucleotides are TGTGCCAGCAGCTTAGTCCGGGACACCGAGAGGAGCAATCAGCCCCAGCATTTT. It specifies CASSLVRDTERSNQPQHF.

The V and J genes are TRBV5-5 and TRBJ1-2; D is uncertain. V was shortened by 4 bases and J by 8 bases, with 15 bases between the two germline ends. CDR1 is SGHKS and CDR2 is YYEKEE in the germline V gene (reference sequence). The CDR3 extends over 13 amino acids. The CDR3 reads CASSHQEVIGYTF. The CDR3 DNA follows: TGTGCCAGCAGCCACCAGGAGGTCATCGGCTACACCTTC.